This T cell receptor (beta chain) came from a study of early stage breast cancer tumors. The protocol was immunoSEQ multiplex PCR, while the TCRdb copy is restricted to in-frame clones and leaves out a portion. The sample consists of 50,000 or so clones, approximately 83% of them appearing once. The trim removed 6 bases at V and 4 bases at J, leaving 9 bases unmatched. The CDR3 sequence is 15 residues long. The germline gives CDR1 MNHNS, CDR2 SASEGT. Study results and limitations: Compared with adjacent normal breast, tumors showed about 2.5-fold denser, more clonal T cells.

In the case of this clone: Antigen specificity is unknown.

The chain recombines TRBV6-1 with TRBJ1-5, with 7 nucleotides matching TRBD1. This TCR was sampled from a person aged 45-60 years with breast cancer. Sequenced material: blood. The CDR3 protein is CASSGRTGLNQPQHF. For the CDR3, the DNA is TGTGCCAGCAGCGGACGGACAGGACTTAATCAGCCCCAGCATTTT.